The clone carrying this T cell receptor (beta chain) has only a few counts. Antigen unknown. This sample stems from a study of T-cell memory formation after mild COVID-19. Via MiXCR, TCRdb re-called the 5' RACE reads, giving one row per CDR3 protein. The sample shows 90,000 to 120,000 distinct CDR3 sequences, more than 9.5% of them seen only once. Trimming removed 2 bases at V and 3 bases at J, with 7 bases between. The CDR3 sequence is 13 residues long. Germline-derived CDR1 and CDR2 are SGHAT and FQNNGV. Study-wide results and limits: Of the contracting clones, CD4+ ones lay mainly in CM and EM, and CD8+ ones in EMRA. CD4+ bias marked clones expanding day 15 to 37, unlike balanced contracting clones.

The sequenced sample consisted of PBMCs or a T cell subset sorted from them (not recorded which). The TCR sequence derives from a man aged 18 to 29 who had mild COVID-19 (a few samples of this study predate the infection). Cell type and time point are not known. V usage is TRBV11-2 and J usage is TRBJ1-2; maybe TRBD1 (6 bases). CDR3 residues: CASSLRTDYGYTF. The DNA of the CDR3 is TGTGCCAGCAGCTTAAGGACAGACTATGGCTACACCTTC.